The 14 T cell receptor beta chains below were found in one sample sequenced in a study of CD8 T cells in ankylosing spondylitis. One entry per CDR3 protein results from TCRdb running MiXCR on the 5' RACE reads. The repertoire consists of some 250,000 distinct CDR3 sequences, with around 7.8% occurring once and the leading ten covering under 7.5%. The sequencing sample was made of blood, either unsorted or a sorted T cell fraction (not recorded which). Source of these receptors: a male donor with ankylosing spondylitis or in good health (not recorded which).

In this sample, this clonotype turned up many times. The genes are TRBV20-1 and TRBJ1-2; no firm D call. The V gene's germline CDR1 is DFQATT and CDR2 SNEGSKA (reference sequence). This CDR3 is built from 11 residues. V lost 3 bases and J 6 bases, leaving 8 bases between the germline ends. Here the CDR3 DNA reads TGCAGTGCTAGGGGTGTCCATGGCTACACCTTC. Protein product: CSARGVHGYTF.

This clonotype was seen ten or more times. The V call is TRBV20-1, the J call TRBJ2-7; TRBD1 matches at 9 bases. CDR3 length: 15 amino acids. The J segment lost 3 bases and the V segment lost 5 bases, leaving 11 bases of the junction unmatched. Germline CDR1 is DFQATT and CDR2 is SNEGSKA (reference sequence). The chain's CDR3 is CSAPPPGTGIYEQYF. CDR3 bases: TGCAGTGCTCCCCCCCCCGGGACAGGGATCTACGAGCAGTACTTC.

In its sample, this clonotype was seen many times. The CDR3 loop is CASSPGVTDTQYF. CDR3 coding DNA: TGTGCCAGCAGCCCGGGGGTCACAGATACGCAGTATTTT. The V call is TRBV7-2, the J call TRBJ2-3, with D possibly TRBD2 on 6 matching bases. Trimming removed 5 bases from V and 2 bases from J, with 8 bases in between. There are 13 residues in the CDR3. Germline CDR1 is SGHTA and CDR2 is FQGNSA. Using reference TRBV7-2 and TRBJ2-3 for the parts outside the CDR3, the full variable domain is GAGVSQSPSNKVTEKGKDVELRCDPISGHTALYWYRQSLGQGLEFLIYFQGNSAPDKSGLPSDRFSAERTGGSVSTLTIQRTQQEDSAVYLCASSPGVTDTQYFGPGTRLTVL.

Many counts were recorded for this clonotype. The chain's CDR3 is CASSLTSSGNTIYF. The CDR3 DNA reads TGTGCCAGCAGTTTGACGAGCTCTGGAAACACCATATATTTT. The chain employs TRBV6-5 and TRBJ1-3; D not certain. Germline lookup yields CDR1 MNHEY and CDR2 SVGAGI. This CDR3 is 14 amino acids long. V lost 4 bases to trimming and J lost 0 bases, with 7 bases between them.

The CDR3 sequence is CASSGTGRNTIYF. Written as DNA, the CDR3 is TGTGCCAGCAGCGGGACAGGGAGAAACACCATATATTTT. This chain connects TRBV2 to TRBJ1-3; TRBD1 agrees at 9 bases. Trimming at V came to 6 bases and at J to 5 bases, leaving 2 bases not matched to a gene. The germline gives CDR1 SNHLY, CDR2 FYNNEI. The CDR3 contains 13 residues. Full variable domain (remainder filled in from reference TRBV2 and TRBJ1-3): EPEVTQTPSHQVTQMGQEVILRCVPISNHLYFYWYRQILGQKVEFLVSFYNNEISEKSEIFDDQFSVERPDGSNFTLKIRSTKLEDSAMYFCASSGTGRNTIYFGEGSWLTVV.

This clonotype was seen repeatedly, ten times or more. CDR3 amino acids: CASSKLGQRSNQETQYF. The CDR3 nucleotides are TGCGCCAGCAGCAAGCTGGGTCAAAGGAGCAACCAAGAGACCCAGTACTTC. V usage is TRBV5-1 and J usage is TRBJ2-5, with no clear D. There are 17 residues in the CDR3. Trimming cost V 4 bases and J 0 bases, with 19 bases left between them. Looked up from germline, CDR1 is SGHRS and CDR2 is YFSETQ.

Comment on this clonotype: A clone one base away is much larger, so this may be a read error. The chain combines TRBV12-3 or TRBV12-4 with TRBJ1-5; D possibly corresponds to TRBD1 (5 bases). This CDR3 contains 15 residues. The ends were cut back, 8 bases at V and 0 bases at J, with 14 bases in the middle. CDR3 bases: TGTGCCAGCGGCTTCGGACATCATAGCAATCAGCCCCAGCATTTT. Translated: CASGFGHHSNQPQHF.

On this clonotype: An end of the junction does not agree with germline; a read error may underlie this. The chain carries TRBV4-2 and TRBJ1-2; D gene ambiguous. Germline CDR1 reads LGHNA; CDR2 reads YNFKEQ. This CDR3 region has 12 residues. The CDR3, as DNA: TGTGCCATCAGCCCCTGGCTCCTCGGCTACACCTTC. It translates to CAISPWLLGYTF.

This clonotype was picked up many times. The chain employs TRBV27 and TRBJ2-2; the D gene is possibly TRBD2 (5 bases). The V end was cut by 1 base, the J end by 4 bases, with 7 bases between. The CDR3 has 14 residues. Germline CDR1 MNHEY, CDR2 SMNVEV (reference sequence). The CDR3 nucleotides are TGTGCCAGCAGTTTATGGGAGCTCACCGGGGAGCTGTTTTTT. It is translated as CASSLWELTGELFF.

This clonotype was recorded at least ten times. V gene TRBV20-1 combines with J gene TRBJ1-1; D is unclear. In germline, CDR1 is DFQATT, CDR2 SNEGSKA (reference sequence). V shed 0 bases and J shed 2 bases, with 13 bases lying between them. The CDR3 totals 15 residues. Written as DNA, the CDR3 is TGCAGTGCTAGAGATCAGCCGGGAACAAACACTGAAGCTTTCTTT. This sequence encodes CSARDQPGTNTEAFF.

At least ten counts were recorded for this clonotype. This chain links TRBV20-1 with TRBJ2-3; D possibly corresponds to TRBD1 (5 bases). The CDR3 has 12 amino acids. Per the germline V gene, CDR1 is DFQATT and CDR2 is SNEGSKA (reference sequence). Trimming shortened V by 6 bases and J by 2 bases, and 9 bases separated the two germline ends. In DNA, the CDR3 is TGCAGTGCAAAGGGGCTCACAGATACGCAGTATTTT. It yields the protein CSAKGLTDTQYF.

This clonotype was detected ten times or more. In DNA form, the CDR3 reads TGTGCCAGCAGCCAAGATACAGGGGGCGTTGGCACTGAAGCTTTCTTT. Amino acids: CASSQDTGGVGTEAFF. The rearrangement uses TRBV4-2 and TRBJ1-1; 9 nucleotides line up with TRBD1. Trimming removed 0 bases from V and 4 bases from J; junction bases left unmatched: 6. Germline CDR1 LGHNA, CDR2 YNFKEQ. This CDR3 contains 16 residues.

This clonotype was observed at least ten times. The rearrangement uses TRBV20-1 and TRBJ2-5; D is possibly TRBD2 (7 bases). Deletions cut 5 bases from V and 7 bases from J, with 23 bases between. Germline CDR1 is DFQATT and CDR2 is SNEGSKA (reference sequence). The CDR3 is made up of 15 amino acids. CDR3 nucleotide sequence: TGCAGTGCTGGGGAGGGGGTCTTGGGTAGTGGGACCCAGTACTTC. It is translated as CSAGEGVLGSGTQYF.

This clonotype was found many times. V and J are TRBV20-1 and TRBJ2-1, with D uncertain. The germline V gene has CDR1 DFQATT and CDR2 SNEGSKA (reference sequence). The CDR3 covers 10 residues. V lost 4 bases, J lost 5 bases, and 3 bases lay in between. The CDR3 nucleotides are TGCAGTGCTACCGACAATGAGCAGTTCTTC. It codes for CSATDNEQFF.